These T cell receptor beta chains were read from a single sample in a study of vaccination effects on CD4 cells after COVID-19. The method was immunoSEQ multiplex PCR; TCRdb's version includes in-frame clones alone and lacks a portion of them. The sample lists about 24,000 clones; 75% to 85% were seen once. For these TCRs, the target antigens are not known. The sample here was CD4+ T cells from PBMCs cultured with SARS-CoV-2 spike peptides, taken after COVID-19 vaccination. These receptors originate from a human donor who received a COVID-19 vaccine. Some clones in this sample may be carry-over from other donors' samples. Each CDR3 is given with its conserved first and last residue. Each record gives: D gene, J gene, clone size, V gene, CDR3 protein, CDR3 DNA. A D gene is named only where the DNA matches it firmly. Clone sizes are given selectively: once, few, many, or a class where the clone is expanded.

D: NA
J: TRBJ2-4
size: NA
V: TRBV5-1
CDR3: CASSFGALAKNIQYF
DNA: TGCGCCAGCAGCTTTGGAGCCCTAGCCAAAAACATTCAGTACTTC

D: TRBD1
J: TRBJ2-5
size: NA
V: TRBV6-9
CDR3: CASSYTRGYTKETQYF
DNA: TGTGCCAGCAGTTATACCAGGGGGTATACGAAAGAGACCCAGTACTTC

D: NA
J: TRBJ1-6
size: NA
V: TRBV9
CDR3: CASSTHRDPQAGSPLHF
DNA: TGTGCCAGCAGCACCCATCGGGACCCCCAGGCGGGGTCACCCCTCCACTTT

D: NA
J: TRBJ2-5
size: NA
V: TRBV5-1
CDR3: CASSPQGGGETQYF
DNA: TGCGCCAGCAGCCCGCAGGGTGGGGGAGAGACCCAGTACTTC

D: TRBD1
J: TRBJ1-3
size: NA
V: TRBV29-1
CDR3: CSGKGAAGNTIYF
DNA: TGCAGCGGCAAGGGGGCTGCGGGAAACACCATATATTTT

D: NA
J: TRBJ2-5
size: NA
V: TRBV3-1/TRBV3-2
CDR3: CASSYGETQYF
DNA: TGTGCCAGCAGCTACGGAGAGACCCAGTACTTC

D: NA
J: TRBJ2-4
size: NA
V: TRBV12-3/TRBV12-4
CDR3: CASSFRALGIQYF
DNA: TGTGCCAGCAGTTTTCGCGCGCTCGGCATTCAGTACTTC

D: NA
J: TRBJ1-3
size: NA
V: TRBV24-1
CDR3: CATSDSGRGNTIYF
DNA: TGTGCCACCAGTGATTCGGGGAGGGGAAACACCATATATTTT

D: NA
J: TRBJ2-5
size: NA
V: TRBV7-8
CDR3: CASNLRGAAGETQYF
DNA: TGTGCCAGCAACCTACGGGGGGCGGCTGGAGAGACCCAGTACTTC

D: NA
J: TRBJ1-3
size: NA
V: TRBV11-2
CDR3: CASSSSRKLAGNTIYF
DNA: TGTGCCAGCAGCTCATCCCGTAAGCTAGCTGGAAACACCATATATTTT

D: NA
J: TRBJ1-5
size: NA
V: TRBV7-2
CDR3: CASSLVVNQPQHF
DNA: TGTGCCAGCAGCTTAGTGGTCAATCAGCCCCAGCATTTT

D: TRBD2
J: TRBJ2-5
size: NA
V: TRBV4-1
CDR3: CASSQPTSGGGRETQYF
DNA: TGCGCCAGCAGCCAACCTACTAGCGGGGGGGGACGAGAGACCCAGTACTTC

D: NA
J: TRBJ2-5
size: NA
V: TRBV7-2
CDR3: CASSSRQGSGETQYF
DNA: TGTGCCAGCAGCTCCCGCCAGGGGTCCGGGGAGACCCAGTACTTC

D: NA
J: TRBJ1-2
size: NA
V: TRBV14
CDR3: CASSQEPGYYGYTF
DNA: TGTGCCAGCAGCCAAGAACCGGGCTACTATGGCTACACCTTC

D: TRBD1
J: TRBJ1-5
size: NA
V: TRBV6-2/TRBV6-3
CDR3: CASSYYNLRDRGINQPQHF
DNA: TGTGCCAGCAGTTACTATAACCTCCGGGACAGGGGCATAAATCAGCCCCAGCATTTT

D: TRBD2
J: TRBJ2-3
size: NA
V: TRBV6-5
CDR3: CASSYSGTSGTDTQYF
DNA: TGTGCCAGCAGTTACTCCGGGACTAGCGGCACAGATACGCAGTATTTT

D: TRBD1
J: TRBJ1-5
size: NA
V: TRBV27
CDR3: CASSPLDRGSNQPQHF
DNA: TGTGCCAGCAGTCCCCTCGACAGGGGGAGCAATCAGCCCCAGCATTTT

D: NA
J: TRBJ1-4
size: NA
V: TRBV7-2
CDR3: CASSLEGSSVTNEKLFF
DNA: TGTGCCAGCAGCTTAGAAGGTTCCTCTGTCACTAATGAAAAACTGTTTTTT

D: NA
J: TRBJ2-5
size: NA
V: TRBV7-9
CDR3: CASSSTGTQETQYF
DNA: TGTGCCAGCAGCTCTACAGGGACCCAAGAGACCCAGTACTTC

D: TRBD1
J: TRBJ1-4
size: NA
V: TRBV5-4
CDR3: CASSLGWAQGATNEKLFF
DNA: TGTGCCAGCAGCTTGGGATGGGCGCAGGGGGCAACTAATGAAAAACTGTTTTTT

D: NA
J: TRBJ1-1
size: NA
V: TRBV5-1
CDR3: CASSLVGDTEAFF
DNA: TGCGCCAGCAGCTTGGTTGGGGACACTGAAGCTTTCTTT

D: NA
J: TRBJ2-3
size: NA
V: TRBV10-1
CDR3: CASSQFTDTQYF
DNA: TGCGCCAGCAGTCAATTCACAGATACGCAGTATTTT

D: TRBD1
J: TRBJ1-1
size: NA
V: TRBV10-2
CDR3: CASHDRVLYMNTEAFF
DNA: TGCGCCAGCCATGACAGGGTACTTTACATGAACACTGAAGCTTTCTTT

D: NA
J: TRBJ2-2
size: NA
V: TRBV7-3
CDR3: CASRLGGSDTGELFF
DNA: TGTGCCAGCAGGCTAGGGGGGTCTGACACCGGGGAGCTGTTTTTT

D: NA
J: TRBJ1-2
size: once
V: TRBV4-1
CDR3: CASSQVRARLVGGYTF
DNA: TGCGCCAGCAGCCAAGTCCGAGCCCGTCTCGTCGGTGGCTACACCTTC

D: TRBD1
J: TRBJ2-2
size: NA
V: TRBV5-1
CDR3: CASSLGQGTNTGELFF
DNA: TGCGCCAGCAGCTTGGGACAGGGGACGAACACCGGGGAGCTGTTTTTT

D: NA
J: TRBJ2-1
size: NA
V: TRBV5-1
CDR3: CASSLGSSYNEQFF
DNA: TGCGCCAGCAGCCTAGGGAGCTCCTACAATGAGCAGTTCTTC

D: NA
J: TRBJ2-5
size: NA
V: TRBV7-2
CDR3: CASSWGWETQYF
DNA: TGTGCCAGCAGCTGGGGATGGGAGACCCAGTACTTC

D: NA
J: TRBJ1-4
size: NA
V: TRBV18
CDR3: CASSRQVATNEKLFF
DNA: TGTGCCAGCTCGCGACAGGTTGCAACTAATGAAAAACTGTTTTTT

D: NA
J: TRBJ1-4
size: once
V: TRBV27
CDR3: CASSLYGVTNEKLFF
DNA: TGTGCCAGCAGTTTATATGGGGTAACTAATGAAAAACTGTTTTTT

D: NA
J: TRBJ1-2
size: few
V: TRBV9
CDR3: CASSRANLGYTF
DNA: TGTGCCAGCAGCAGGGCAAACCTTGGCTACACCTTC

D: TRBD1
J: TRBJ1-2
size: NA
V: TRBV4-3
CDR3: CASSQARDRAGYTF
DNA: TGCGCCAGCAGCCAAGCCCGGGACAGGGCTGGCTACACCTTC

D: NA
J: TRBJ1-2
size: once
V: TRBV10-3
CDR3: CAISDSTYGYTF
DNA: TGTGCCATCAGTGACAGTACGTATGGCTACACCTTC

D: NA
J: TRBJ1-2
size: NA
V: TRBV4-1
CDR3: CASSQINGGGPGYTF
DNA: TGCGCCAGCAGCCAGATAAATGGCGGAGGGCCTGGCTACACCTTC

D: NA
J: TRBJ1-5
size: NA
V: TRBV6-5
CDR3: CASSYRGNQPQHF
DNA: TGTGCCAGCAGTTACAGGGGGAATCAGCCCCAGCATTTT

D: NA
J: TRBJ1-1
size: NA
V: TRBV5-1
CDR3: CASSRLLRNTEAFF
DNA: TGCGCCAGCAGCCGTCTTTTGAGAAACACTGAAGCTTTCTTT

D: TRBD2
J: TRBJ2-2
size: once
V: TRBV5-4
CDR3: CASSPGGANTGELFF
DNA: TGTGCCAGCAGCCCGGGGGGGGCGAACACCGGGGAGCTGTTTTTT

D: NA
J: TRBJ2-3
size: NA
V: TRBV18
CDR3: CASSLTDTQYF
DNA: TGTGCCAGCTCACTCACAGATACGCAGTATTTT

D: NA
J: TRBJ1-2
size: NA
V: TRBV6-1
CDR3: CASSEARGLNYGYTF
DNA: TGTGCCAGCAGTGAAGCGCGGGGACTAAACTATGGCTACACCTTC

D: NA
J: TRBJ1-4
size: NA
V: TRBV30
CDR3: CAWSASGPYEKLFF
DNA: TGTGCCTGGAGTGCGTCAGGTCCGTACGAAAAACTGTTTTTT

D: TRBD1
J: TRBJ2-5
size: NA
V: TRBV10-2
CDR3: CASLNRGAIEETQYF
DNA: TGCGCCAGCCTTAACAGGGGGGCAATCGAAGAGACCCAGTACTTC

D: NA
J: TRBJ1-5
size: NA
V: TRBV4-1
CDR3: CASSQVGRGQSNQPQHF
DNA: TGCGCCAGCAGCCAAGTAGGCAGAGGACAAAGCAATCAGCCCCAGCATTTT

D: NA
J: TRBJ1-6
size: NA
V: TRBV25-1
CDR3: CASSEQGSISPLHF
DNA: TGTGCCAGCAGTGAACAAGGATCGATTTCACCCCTCCACTTT

D: TRBD1
J: TRBJ1-5
size: once
V: TRBV19
CDR3: CASSIVGQGFQPQHF
DNA: TGTGCCAGTAGTATTGTAGGACAGGGCTTTCAGCCCCAGCATTTT

D: NA
J: TRBJ2-2
size: medium-sized
V: TRBV14
CDR3: CASSHSIWGRAANTGELFF
DNA: TGTGCCAGCAGCCATTCCATCTGGGGGCGAGCGGCAAACACCGGGGAGCTGTTTTTT

D: TRBD2
J: TRBJ2-2
size: NA
V: TRBV10-3
CDR3: CAINQGLAGNTGELFF
DNA: TGTGCCATCAATCAGGGACTAGCGGGGAACACCGGGGAGCTGTTTTTT

D: NA
J: TRBJ2-3
size: NA
V: TRBV15
CDR3: CATSRAGADTQYF
DNA: TGTGCCACCAGCAGGGCCGGGGCGGATACGCAGTATTTT

D: NA
J: TRBJ1-1
size: NA
V: TRBV7-8
CDR3: CASSLVGSEAFF
DNA: TGTGCCAGCAGCTTAGTAGGTTCTGAAGCTTTCTTT

D: TRBD2
J: TRBJ2-4
size: once
V: TRBV6-4
CDR3: CASSERSGGLAKNIQYF
DNA: TGTGCCAGCAGCGAGCGTAGCGGGGGATTAGCCAAAAACATTCAGTACTTC

D: TRBD2
J: TRBJ2-1
size: medium-sized
V: TRBV4-1
CDR3: CASSQARGGYNEQFF
DNA: TGCGCCAGCAGCCAAGCGCGGGGGGGATACAATGAGCAGTTCTTC